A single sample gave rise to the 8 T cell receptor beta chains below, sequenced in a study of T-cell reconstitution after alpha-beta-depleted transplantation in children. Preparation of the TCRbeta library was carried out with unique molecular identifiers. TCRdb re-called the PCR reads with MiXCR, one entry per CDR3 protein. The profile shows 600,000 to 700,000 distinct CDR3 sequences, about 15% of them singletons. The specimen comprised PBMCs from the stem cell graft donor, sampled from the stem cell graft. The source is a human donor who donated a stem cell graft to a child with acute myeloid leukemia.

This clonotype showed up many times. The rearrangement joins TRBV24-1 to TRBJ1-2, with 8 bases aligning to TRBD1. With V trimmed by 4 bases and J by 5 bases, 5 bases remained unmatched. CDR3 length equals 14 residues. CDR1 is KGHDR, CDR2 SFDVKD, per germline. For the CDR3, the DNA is TGTGCCACCAGTGACCCACAGGGGGTATATGGCTACACCTTC. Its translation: CATSDPQGVYGYTF.

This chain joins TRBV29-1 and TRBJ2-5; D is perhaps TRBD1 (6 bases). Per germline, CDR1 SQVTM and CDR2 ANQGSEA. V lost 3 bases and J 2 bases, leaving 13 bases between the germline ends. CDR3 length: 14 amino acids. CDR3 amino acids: CSVERHREQETQYF. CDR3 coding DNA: TGCAGCGTTGAGCGGCACAGGGAACAAGAGACCCAGTACTTC.

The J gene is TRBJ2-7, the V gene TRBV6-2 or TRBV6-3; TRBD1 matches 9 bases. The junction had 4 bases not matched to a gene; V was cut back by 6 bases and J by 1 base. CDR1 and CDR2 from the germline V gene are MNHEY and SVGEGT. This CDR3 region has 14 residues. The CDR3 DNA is TGTGCCAGCAGACCGACAGGGGGGTCCTACGAGCAGTACTTC. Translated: CASRPTGGSYEQYF.

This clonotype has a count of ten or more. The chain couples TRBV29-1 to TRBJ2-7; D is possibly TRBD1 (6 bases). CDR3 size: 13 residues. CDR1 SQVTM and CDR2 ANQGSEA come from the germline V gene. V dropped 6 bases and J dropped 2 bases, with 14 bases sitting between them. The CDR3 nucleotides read TGCAGCGTCTGGACAGCCAACCCCTACGAGCAGTACGTC. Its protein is CSVWTANPYEQYV.

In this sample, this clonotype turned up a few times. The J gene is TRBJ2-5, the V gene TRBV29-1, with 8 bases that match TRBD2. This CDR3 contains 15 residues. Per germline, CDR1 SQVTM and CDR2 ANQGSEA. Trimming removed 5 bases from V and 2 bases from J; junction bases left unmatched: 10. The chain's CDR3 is CSVSGGGFGQETQYF. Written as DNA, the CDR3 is TGCAGCGTTTCCGGGGGGGGGTTCGGGCAAGAGACCCAGTACTTC.

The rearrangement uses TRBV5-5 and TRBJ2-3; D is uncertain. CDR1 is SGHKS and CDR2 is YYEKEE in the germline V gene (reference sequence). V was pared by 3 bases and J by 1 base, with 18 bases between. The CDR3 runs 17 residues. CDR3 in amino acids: CASSSVFRDTRTDTQYF. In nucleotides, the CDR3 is TGTGCCAGCAGCTCCGTCTTCAGAGACACCCGCACAGATACGCAGTATTTT.

Here the CDR3 DNA reads TGTGCCAGCAGAGGACTACAGTACAATGAGCAGTTCTTC. Translation gives CASRGLQYNEQFF. The chain recombines TRBV27 with TRBJ2-1; the D gene is possibly TRBD2 (6 bases). Between the trimmed V and J ends, which lost 6 bases and 4 bases, there was a span of 10 bases. In germline, CDR1 is MNHEY, CDR2 SMNVEV (reference sequence). CDR3 length: 13 residues.

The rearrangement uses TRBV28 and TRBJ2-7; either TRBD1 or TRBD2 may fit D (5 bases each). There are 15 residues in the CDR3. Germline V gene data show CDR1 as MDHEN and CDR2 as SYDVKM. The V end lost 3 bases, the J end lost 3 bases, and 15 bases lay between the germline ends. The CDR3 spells CASSFRGAGYYEQYV. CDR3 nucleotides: TGTGCCAGCAGTTTTAGGGGCGCGGGTTACTACGAGCAGTACGTC.